Listed below are T cell receptor beta chains from one sample, sequenced in a study of T cell changes during pregnancy in multiple sclerosis. Measured with immunoSEQ multiplex PCR; TCRdb has only the in-frame clones, and not every one. The profile shows over 100,000 clones, 80% to 95% of them singletons. This material consisted of peripheral blood, taken in the third trimester of pregnancy. These receptors originate from a female donor with multiple sclerosis, enrolled in a pregnancy study. Both conserved end residues are part of each CDR3. The D gene is left open where the match is weak. For some rows the clone size is stated as once, few or many, or as a class when expanded; others skip it.

v_gene	j_gene	abundance	d_gene	CDR3nt	CDR3aa
TRBV7-8	TRBJ2-5	NA	TRBD1	TGTGCCAGCAGCTGGCCGGGACAGCCCCAAGAGACCCAGTACTTC	CASSWPGQPQETQYF
TRBV2	TRBJ1-1	NA	TRBD1	TGTGCCAGCAGTGAACAGGGGGCTTGGACTGAAGCTTTCTTT	CASSEQGAWTEAFF
TRBV16	TRBJ2-7	NA	NA	TGTGCCAGCAGCTCTAGACAGGATTCCTACGAGCAGTACTTC	CASSSRQDSYEQYF
TRBV30	TRBJ1-1	NA	NA	TGTGCCTGGAGTGTTGGCGGGGCCACTGAAGCTTTCTTT	CAWSVGGATEAFF
TRBV29-1	TRBJ2-1	NA	TRBD2	TGCAGCGTTGAAGGACCCCCGGCGGGGGGCCGCTACAATGAGCAGTTCTTC	CSVEGPPAGGRYNEQFF
TRBV5-8	TRBJ1-1	NA	NA	TGTGCCAGCAGCTCAGTCCGGGATTCTGAAGCTTTCTTT	CASSSVRDSEAFF
TRBV5-1	TRBJ1-2	once	TRBD1	TGCGCCAGCAGCTTGGGACAGGGGCGGTATGGCTACACCTTC	CASSLGQGRYGYTF
TRBV19	TRBJ2-3	NA	TRBD2	TGTGCCAGTAGGAGGACTAGCGGGAGCACAGATACGCAGTATTTT	CASRRTSGSTDTQYF
TRBV6-1	TRBJ1-1	NA	NA	TGTGCCAGCAGTGAACTGAGGCAGGGGATCCTCACTGAAGCTTTCTTT	CASSELRQGILTEAFF
TRBV4-2	TRBJ1-1	NA	NA	TGTGCCAGCAGCCACCCGCGAGGGGGCACTGAAGCTTTCTTT	CASSHPRGGTEAFF
TRBV29-1	TRBJ1-4	NA	TRBD1	TGCAGCGCCCTCGGACAGGGAGGGGAAAAACTGTTTTTT	CSALGQGGEKLFF
TRBV5-1	TRBJ1-1	NA	NA	TGCGCCAGCAGCCCAGACACCACCAGGAACACTGAAGCTTTCTTT	CASSPDTTRNTEAFF
TRBV28	TRBJ1-5	NA	NA	TGTGCCAGCAGTTTCCGGCGGGGCCTTAGCAATCAGCCCCAGCATTTT	CASSFRRGLSNQPQHF
TRBV15	TRBJ2-7	NA	TRBD2	TGTGCCACCAGCAGAGGCGGACTAGCGGGGACCTACGAGCAGTACTTC	CATSRGGLAGTYEQYF
TRBV28	TRBJ2-3	NA	NA	TGTGCCAGCAGTTTATCGGGGACAGATACGCAGTATTTT	CASSLSGTDTQYF
TRBV30	TRBJ2-7	NA	TRBD2	TGTGCCTGGAATAAGGCGGGAGGGCAGGAGCAGTACTTC	CAWNKAGGQEQYF
TRBV30	TRBJ1-2	NA	NA	TGTGCCTGCCCGGCCGGACAGTCGGGTGGCTACACCTTC	CACPAGQSGGYTF
TRBV27	TRBJ2-7	NA	TRBD1	TGTGCCAGCAGTCCCCGGACAGGGGACTACGAGCAGTACTTC	CASSPRTGDYEQYF
TRBV6-1	TRBJ1-5	NA	NA	TGTGCCAGCAGTGAAGGGAGCACCCTGACCCAGCATTTT	CASSEGSTLTQHF
TRBV5-1	TRBJ2-3	NA	NA	TGCGCCAGCACCTGGTGGACAGCGGATGTTAGCACAGATACGCAGTATTTT	CASTWWTADVSTDTQYF
TRBV6-5	TRBJ1-1	many	NA	TGTGCCAGCAGTTACCCCTCGGGTGGCCTGAACACTGAAGCTTTCTTT	CASSYPSGGLNTEAFF
TRBV2	TRBJ2-5	NA	TRBD2	TGTGCCACCAAGCGGGAGACGGAGACCCAGTACTTC	CATKRETETQYF
TRBV6-1	TRBJ2-7	NA	TRBD2	TGTGCCAGCAGTGAGGAAGCGGGATCCTCCTACGAGCAGTACTTC	CASSEEAGSSYEQYF
TRBV7-2	TRBJ2-1	few	NA	TGTGCCAGCAAACCGGGACTCCTATACAATGAGCAGTTCTTC	CASKPGLLYNEQFF
TRBV29-1	TRBJ2-3	NA	NA	TGCAGCGTTGGGCGGATTCTCACAGATACGCAGTATTTT	CSVGRILTDTQYF
TRBV7-6	TRBJ1-1	NA	TRBD1	TGTGCCAGCAGCCCACGGACAGGAAAAATTGAAGCTTTCTTT	CASSPRTGKIEAFF
TRBV11-3	TRBJ2-5	NA	NA	TGTGCCAGCAGCTTATCAGGGGCCAAGACCCAGTACTTC	CASSLSGAKTQYF
TRBV7-2	TRBJ2-1	NA	NA	TGTGCCAGCAGCTATAATCCCTCCTACAATGAGCAGTTCTTC	CASSYNPSYNEQFF
TRBV18	TRBJ2-2	few	NA	TGTGCCAGCTCTCTTACAGGAATAGCCGGGGAGCTGTTTTTT	CASSLTGIAGELFF
TRBV19	TRBJ1-4	NA	TRBD1	TGTGCCAGTACCCGGACAGGGATCGAAAAACTGTTTTTT	CASTRTGIEKLFF
TRBV5-1	TRBJ2-7	NA	NA	TGCGCCAGCAGCTTGGTCGAGGGGGACTACTACGAGCAGTACTTC	CASSLVEGDYYEQYF
TRBV19	TRBJ1-5	NA	NA	TGTGCCAGTAGCTCGGGGGTAGGGAGCAATCAGCCCCAGCATTTT	CASSSGVGSNQPQHF
TRBV19	TRBJ2-3	NA	TRBD2	TGTGCCAGTAGTATAGGCAGCGGGGGCACAGATACGCAGTATTTT	CASSIGSGGTDTQYF
TRBV19	TRBJ2-3	once	TRBD1	TGTGCCAGTAGGACAGGGGGGAGCACAGATACGCAGTATTTT	CASRTGGSTDTQYF
TRBV7-2	TRBJ2-1	NA	NA	TGTGCCAGCAGCTTAGTAACAGGGATCACCTACAATGAGCAGTTCTTC	CASSLVTGITYNEQFF
TRBV5-1	TRBJ1-1	NA	NA	TGCGCCAGCATTCGATCGGGGGGGTGGGCGAACACTGAAGCTTTCTTT	CASIRSGGWANTEAFF
TRBV5-1	TRBJ1-2	NA	NA	TGCGCCAGCAGCGACACAGGGTCCTATGGCTACACCTTC	CASSDTGSYGYTF
TRBV6-1	TRBJ2-5	NA	NA	TGTGCCAGCAGTGAAGACTGGCGGTTGCCGGAGACCCAGTACTTC	CASSEDWRLPETQYF
TRBV28	TRBJ2-7	NA	NA	TGTGCCAGCAACGCCCCACAGGTGTACTACGAGCAGTACTTC	CASNAPQVYYEQYF
TRBV10-1	TRBJ2-1	NA	TRBD2	TGCGCCAGCAGTGAGACTAGCGGGAGCTCCTACAATGAGCAGTTCTTC	CASSETSGSSYNEQFF
TRBV4-1	TRBJ1-4	NA	NA	TGCGCCAGCAGCCATATCGGGGAAAAACTGTTTTTT	CASSHIGEKLFF
TRBV7-2	TRBJ1-2	NA	TRBD1	TGTGCCAGCAGCTCTTGGACAGGGTGGGGCGAAAATGGCTACACCTTC	CASSSWTGWGENGYTF
TRBV13	TRBJ1-5	NA	TRBD1	TGTGCCAGCAGTTCCGACAGGGATCAGCCCCAGCATTTT	CASSSDRDQPQHF
TRBV6-1	TRBJ1-2	NA	TRBD1	TGTGCCAGCTCGACAGGGGGTTATGGCTACACCTTC	CASSTGGYGYTF
TRBV30	TRBJ1-4	NA	NA	TGTGCCTGGAGTGTCCTAACAGGGAATAATGAAAAACTGTTTTTT	CAWSVLTGNNEKLFF
TRBV18	TRBJ1-1	NA	NA	TGTGCCAGCTCACCAGGACAGCCTCTAATCACTGAAGCTTTCTTT	CASSPGQPLITEAFF
TRBV27	TRBJ2-3	NA	TRBD1	TGTGCCAGCAGGGCCGACAGGGGTGCGTATACGCAGTATTTT	CASRADRGAYTQYF
TRBV10-2	TRBJ1-2	NA	NA	TGCGCCAGCACCTTAGAGGGGCCAGGGGATGGCTACACCTTC	CASTLEGPGDGYTF
TRBV28	TRBJ2-1	NA	NA	TGTGCCAGCAGTTCGGACTTCGGCGATGAGCAGTTCTTC	CASSSDFGDEQFF
TRBV10-3	TRBJ1-3	NA	TRBD1	TGTGCCATCAGTGGAACAGGGGCCTCTGGAAACACCATATATTTT	CAISGTGASGNTIYF
TRBV11-2	TRBJ1-1	NA	TRBD1	TGTGCCAGCAGCCTCCAGACAGGGGGCGGGAACACTGAAGCTTTCTTT	CASSLQTGGGNTEAFF
TRBV12-1	TRBJ2-3	NA	NA	TGTGCCAGCAGGCTCAATGATAAGACACACAGCGATACGCAGTATTTT	CASRLNDKTHSDTQYF
TRBV9	TRBJ2-5	once	TRBD2	TGTGCCAGCAGCGCGGGACTAGCGGACCAAGAGACCCAGTACTTC	CASSAGLADQETQYF
TRBV9	TRBJ1-3	NA	TRBD1	TGTGCCAGCAGCAACCCATCGGGACAGGGGGCTTATGGAAACACCATATATTTT	CASSNPSGQGAYGNTIYF
TRBV2	TRBJ1-1	NA	NA	TGTGCCAGCAGTGTAGGGGCAGGCGGAGCTTTCTTT	CASSVGAGGAFF
TRBV11-2	TRBJ1-1	NA	NA	TGTGCCAGCAGCTCCCTCAGGGCTAACACTGAAGCTTTCTTT	CASSSLRANTEAFF
TRBV7-9	TRBJ1-1	NA	NA	TGTGCCAGCAGCCTAGGTACAGGAATGAACACTGAAGCTTTCTTT	CASSLGTGMNTEAFF
TRBV9	TRBJ2-3	NA	NA	TGTGCCAGCAGCGAGGGGGGGCGGGGGTTCACAGATACGCAGTATTTT	CASSEGGRGFTDTQYF
TRBV27	TRBJ1-6	NA	NA	TGTGCCAGCAGCCTCAGGGTTGGATCACCCCTCCACTTT	CASSLRVGSPLHF